This TCR beta chain was recovered during a study of blood T cell repertoires in COVID-19. Study overall: PBMCs, B-cell-depleted T cells, or T cells provided the cDNA or gDNA that made up the material.

In the authors' methods: Amplified reference gene primers provided the basis for estimating nucleated cell counts. The assay was immunoSEQ multiplex PCR, and TCRdb's table has in-frame clones only and misses some. V, J and clone size are those of that table, while D and trimming were read from the DNA. The data contain roughly 200,000 clones, 70% to 90% of them seen just once; the ten biggest clones take up 3.5% to 5%. This CDR3 is 16 amino acids long. Per the germline V gene, CDR1 is SGHDN and CDR2 is FVKESK. V trimming: 1 base; J trimming: 8 bases; junction bases outside the gene matches: 13. This receptor was identified in a woman in her thirties with acute or convalescent COVID-19. The material sequenced was peripheral blood. V and J are TRBV14 and TRBJ1-1; 7 positions agree with TRBD1. CDR3 nucleotides: TGTGCCAGCAGCCAAGGCCCCGTTAAAAAGGGGGCAGAAGCTTTCTTT. It yields the protein CASSQGPVKKGAEAFF.